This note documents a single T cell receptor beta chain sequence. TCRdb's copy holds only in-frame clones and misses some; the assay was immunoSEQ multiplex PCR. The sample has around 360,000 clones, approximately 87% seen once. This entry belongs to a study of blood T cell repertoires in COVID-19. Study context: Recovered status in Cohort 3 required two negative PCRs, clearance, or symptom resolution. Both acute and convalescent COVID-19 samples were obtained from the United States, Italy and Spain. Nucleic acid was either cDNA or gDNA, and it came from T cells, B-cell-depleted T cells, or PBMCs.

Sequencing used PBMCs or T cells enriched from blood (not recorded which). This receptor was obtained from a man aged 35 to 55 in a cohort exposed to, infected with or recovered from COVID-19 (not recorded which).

CDR3 in DNA: TGTGCCAGCAGTTCCGTTGACAGAGGCTATGGCTACACCTTC. It is translated as CASSSVDRGYGYTF. This chain links TRBV27 with TRBJ1-2; perhaps TRBD1 as D (5 bases). Germline assignment: CDR1 MNHEY and CDR2 SMNVEV (reference sequence). CDR3 length: 14 residues. The V gene lost 4 bases and the J gene lost 4 bases, with 13 bases spanning the gap.